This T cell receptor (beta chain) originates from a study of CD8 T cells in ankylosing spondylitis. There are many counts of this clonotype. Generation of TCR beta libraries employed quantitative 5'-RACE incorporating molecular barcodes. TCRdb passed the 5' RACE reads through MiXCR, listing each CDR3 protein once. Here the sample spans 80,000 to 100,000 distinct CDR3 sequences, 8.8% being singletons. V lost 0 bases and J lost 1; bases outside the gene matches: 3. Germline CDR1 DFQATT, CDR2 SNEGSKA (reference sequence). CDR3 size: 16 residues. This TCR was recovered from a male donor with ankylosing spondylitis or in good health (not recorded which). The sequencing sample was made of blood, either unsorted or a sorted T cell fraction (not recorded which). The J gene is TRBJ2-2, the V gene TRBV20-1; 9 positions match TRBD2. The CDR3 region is CSARDLLAGNTGELFF. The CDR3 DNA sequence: TGCAGTGCTAGAGATTTACTAGCGGGGAACACCGGGGAGCTGTTTTTT.